The entry below gives a single TCR beta chain sequence along with its context. The antigen is unknown. In the PCR, 60 Vbeta and 13 Jbeta primers were used. TCRdb's table, derived via immunoSEQ multiplex PCR, lists solely in-frame clones and lacks some. The data contain 150,000 to 200,000 clones, around 80% of them seen just once; the ten biggest clones take up about 1.5%. The data derive from a study of cytomegalovirus exposure and HLA in healthy donors. CDR1 is SGHRS, CDR2 YFSETQ, per germline. Trimming took off 2 bases at V and 3 bases at J, with 11 bases between the two ends. This CDR3 has 14 amino acids. Study observations and caveats: Relative to equally common others, HLA-associated TCR beta chains showed greater clonal expansion in a later analysis.

This receptor was identified in a male donor in good health and CMV-seronegative. Input material: PBMCs. This rearrangement joins TRBV5-1 to TRBJ1-2; unclear D gene. This CDR3 reads CASSLGSSDYGYTF. The CDR3 DNA follows: TGCGCCAGCAGCTTAGGTTCCAGCGACTATGGCTACACCTTC. Full variable domain (outside the CDR3, taken from reference TRBV5-1 and TRBJ1-2): KAGVTQTPRYLIKTRGQQVTLSCSPISGHRSVSWYQQTPGQGLQFLFEYFSETQRNKGNFPGRFSGRQFSNSRSEMNVSTLELGDSALYLCASSLGSSDYGYTFGSGTRLTVV.